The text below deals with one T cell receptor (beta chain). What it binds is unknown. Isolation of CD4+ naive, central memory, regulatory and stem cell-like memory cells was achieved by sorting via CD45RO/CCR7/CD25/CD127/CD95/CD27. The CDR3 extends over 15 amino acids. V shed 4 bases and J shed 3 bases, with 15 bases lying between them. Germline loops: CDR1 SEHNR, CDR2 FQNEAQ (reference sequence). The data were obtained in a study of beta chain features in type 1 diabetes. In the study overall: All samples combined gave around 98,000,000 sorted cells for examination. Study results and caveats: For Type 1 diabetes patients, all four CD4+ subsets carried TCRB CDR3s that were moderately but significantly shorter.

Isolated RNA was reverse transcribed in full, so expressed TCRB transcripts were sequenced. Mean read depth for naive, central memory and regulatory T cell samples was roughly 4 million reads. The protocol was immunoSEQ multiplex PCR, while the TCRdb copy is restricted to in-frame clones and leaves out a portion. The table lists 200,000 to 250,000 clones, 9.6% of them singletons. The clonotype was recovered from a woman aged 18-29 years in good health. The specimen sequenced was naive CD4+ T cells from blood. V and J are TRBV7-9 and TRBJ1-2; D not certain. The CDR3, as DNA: TGTGCCAGCAGCTCCTCGAATGGTGGGCACTATGGCTACACCTTC. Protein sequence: CASSSSNGGHYGYTF.